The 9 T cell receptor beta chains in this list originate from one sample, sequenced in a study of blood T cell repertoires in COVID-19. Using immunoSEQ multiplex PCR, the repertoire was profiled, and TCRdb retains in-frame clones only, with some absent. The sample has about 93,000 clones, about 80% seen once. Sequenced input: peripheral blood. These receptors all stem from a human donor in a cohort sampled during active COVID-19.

CDR3 residues: CASSPLRLSSTDTQYF. As DNA, the CDR3 is TGCGCCAGCAGCCCATTGCGGCTATCAAGCACAGATACGCAGTATTTT. The rearrangement links TRBV23-1 to TRBJ2-3; D ambiguous. TRBV23-1 qualifies as an ORF whose function is uncertain. This CDR3 comprises 16 residues. Trimming pared 6 bases from V and 0 bases from J, leaving 16 bases between.

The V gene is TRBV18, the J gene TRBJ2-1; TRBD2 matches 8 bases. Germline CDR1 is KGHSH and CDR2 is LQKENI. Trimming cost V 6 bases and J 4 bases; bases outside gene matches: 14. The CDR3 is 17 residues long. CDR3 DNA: TGTGCCAGCTCTCCCAATAGTGGACTAGCAGCTTACAATGAGCAGTTCTTC. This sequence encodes CASSPNSGLAAYNEQFF.

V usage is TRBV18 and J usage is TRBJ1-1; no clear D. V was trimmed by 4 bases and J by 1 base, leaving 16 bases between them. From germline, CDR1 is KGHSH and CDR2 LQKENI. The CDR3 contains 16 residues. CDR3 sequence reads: CASSRNSMGPNTEAFF. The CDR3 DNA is TGTGCCAGCTCACGAAACAGCATGGGCCCGAACACTGAAGCTTTCTTT. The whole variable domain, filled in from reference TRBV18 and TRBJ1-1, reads NAGVMQNPRHLVRRRGQEARLRCSPMKGHSHVYWYRQLPEEGLKFMVYLQKENIIDESGMPKERFSAEFPKEGPSILRIQQVVRGDSAAYFCASSRNSMGPNTEAFFGQGTRLTVV.

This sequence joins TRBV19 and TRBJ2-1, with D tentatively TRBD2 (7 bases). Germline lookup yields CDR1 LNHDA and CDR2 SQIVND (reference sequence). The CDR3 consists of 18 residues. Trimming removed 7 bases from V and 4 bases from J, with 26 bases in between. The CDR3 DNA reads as TGTGCCAGTACCCCTTTTTATGCTTCGGGGAGGGGGTACAATGAGCAGTTCTTC. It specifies CASTPFYASGRGYNEQFF.

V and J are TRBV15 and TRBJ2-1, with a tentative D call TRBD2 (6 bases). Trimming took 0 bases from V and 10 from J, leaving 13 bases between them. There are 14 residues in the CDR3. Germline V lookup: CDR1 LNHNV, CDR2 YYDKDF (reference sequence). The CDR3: CATSRDPGGNEQFF. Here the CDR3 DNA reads TGTGCCACCAGCAGAGATCCTGGCGGGAACGAGCAGTTCTTC.

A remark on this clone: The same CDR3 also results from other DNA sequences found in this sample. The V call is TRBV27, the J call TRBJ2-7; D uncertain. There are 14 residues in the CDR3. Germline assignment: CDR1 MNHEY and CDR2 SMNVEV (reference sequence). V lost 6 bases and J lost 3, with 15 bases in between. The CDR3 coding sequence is TGTGCCAGCAGCTCCCGAGGCGGCTACTACGAGCAGTACTTC. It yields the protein CASSSRGGYYEQYF.

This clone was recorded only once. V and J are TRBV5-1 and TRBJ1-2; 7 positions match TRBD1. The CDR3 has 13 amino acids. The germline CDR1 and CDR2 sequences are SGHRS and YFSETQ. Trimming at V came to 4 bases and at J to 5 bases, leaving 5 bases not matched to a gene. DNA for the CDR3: TGCGCCAGCAGCCAAGACAGGGTATATGGCTACACCTTC. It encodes CASSQDRVYGYTF.

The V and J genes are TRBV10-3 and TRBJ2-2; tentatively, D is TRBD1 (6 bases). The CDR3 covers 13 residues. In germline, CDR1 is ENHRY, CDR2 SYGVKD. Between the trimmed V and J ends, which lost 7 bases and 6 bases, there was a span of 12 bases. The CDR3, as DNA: TGTGCCATCACAGACGAGGGGGCCGGGGAGCTGTTTTTT. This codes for CAITDEGAGELFF.

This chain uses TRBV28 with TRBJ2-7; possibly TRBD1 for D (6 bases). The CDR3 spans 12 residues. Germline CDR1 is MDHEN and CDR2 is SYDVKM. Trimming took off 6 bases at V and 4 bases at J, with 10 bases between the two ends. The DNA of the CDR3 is TGTGCCAGCAGCTCGACAGGTTACGAGCAGTACTTC. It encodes CASSSTGYEQYF.